The 21 T cell receptor beta chains given below trace back to one sample, sequenced in a study of regulatory T cells in long-lasting Graves disease. In building TCR beta libraries, iRepertoire HTBI primers were used together with Arm-PCR of CDR3 regions. MiXCR was run by TCRdb on the multiplex PCR reads, yielding one entry per CDR3 protein. The data contain approximately 290,000 distinct CDR3 sequences, more than 20% of them singletons. Noted time point: persistent/refractory GD, antithyroid drugs over 5 years with positive TRAb. Extracted RNA from PBMCs served as the source of the TCR library. Sequences were derived from peripheral blood mononuclear cells (PBMCs), sampled when the disease was refractory, from a patient treated with antithyroid drugs. These receptors all stem from a female donor with Graves disease.

This clonotype was counted at least ten times. V usage is TRBV7-2 and J usage is TRBJ2-7; D is unclear. The CDR3 has 13 residues. Germline V CDR1 and CDR2: SGHTA, FQGNSA. Trimming pared 3 bases from V and 1 base from J, leaving 7 bases between. The CDR3 protein is CASSFQSSYEQYF. The CDR3 DNA is TGTGCCAGCAGCTTTCAGAGTTCCTACGAGCAGTACTTC.

Note on this clonotype: A read error may be the cause here, since a much bigger clone is one base away. The chain combines TRBV11-2 with TRBJ2-7, with 9 positions matching TRBD2. The CDR3 runs 16 residues. Germline assignment: CDR1 SGHAT and CDR2 FQNNGV. The chain's CDR3 is CASSFGLSGSSCEQYF. The DNA of the CDR3 is TGTGCCAGCAGCTTCGGTCTTAGCGGGAGTTCCTGCGAGCAGTACTTC.

The chain has TRBV19 and TRBJ2-7, with D unclear. The V gene's germline CDR1 is LNHDA and CDR2 SQIVND (reference sequence). V gave up 5 bases and J gave up 0 bases, with 8 bases separating them. The CDR3 is 13 amino acids. The DNA of the CDR3 is TGTGCCAGTAGTCGCCGTAGCTCCTACGAGCAGTACTTC. Translated: CASSRRSSYEQYF.

This clonotype was counted ten times or more. The chain combines TRBV7-2 with TRBJ1-1; no clear D. This CDR3 contains 11 residues. Germline values: CDR1 SGHTA, CDR2 FQGNSA. V was shortened by 3 bases and J by 12 bases, with 11 bases between the two germline ends. CDR3 in amino acids: CASSLVGTTFF. CDR3 coding DNA: TGTGCCAGCAGCTTGGTGGGAACGACTTTCTTT.

The rearrangement uses TRBV15 and TRBJ2-1, with 11 bases lining up with TRBD2. Germline V gene sequence: CDR1 LNHNV, CDR2 YYDKDF (reference sequence). This CDR3 spans 16 amino acids. J lost 4 bases, V lost 3 bases, and 5 bases had no gene match. The CDR3 nucleotides read TGTGCCACCAGCAGGGGTAGCGGGAGGGGTTACAATGAGCAGTTCTTC. Residues: CATSRGSGRGYNEQFF.

This clonotype has ten or more counts. The chain combines TRBV2 with TRBJ1-1, with 8 bases that match TRBD1. This CDR3 region has 14 residues. V was clipped by 4 bases and J by 0 bases; unmatched bases: 1. Germline CDR1 SNHLY, CDR2 FYNNEI. CDR3 amino acids: CASSGTGLNTEAFF. The DNA for the CDR3 is TGTGCCAGCAGTGGGACAGGGTTGAACACTGAAGCTTTCTTT.

V gene TRBV28 combines with J gene TRBJ2-1; tentatively, D is TRBD2 (5 bases). Germline V CDR1 and CDR2: MDHEN, SYDVKM. Trimming removed 8 bases from V and 3 bases from J, with 11 bases in between. The CDR3 sequence is 13 residues long. Here the CDR3 DNA reads TGTGCCAGCCTAGAGCGGAGCTACAATGAGCAGTTCTTC. Translating it yields CASLERSYNEQFF.

This clonotype was seen many times. This rearrangement joins TRBV20-1 to TRBJ1-1; weak D call: TRBD1 (6 bases). The CDR3 has 13 residues. Germline CDR1 DFQATT, CDR2 SNEGSKA (reference sequence). Trimming cost V 3 bases and J 1 base, with 9 bases left between them. CDR3 coding DNA: TGCAGTGCTAGCCAAGGGGGGAACACTGAAGCTTTCTTT. Its translation is CSASQGGNTEAFF.

The chain links TRBV27 to TRBJ1-5, with D perhaps matching TRBD1 (6 bases). Germline CDR1 MNHEY, CDR2 SMNVEV (reference sequence). The length of the CDR3 is 16 residues. V was clipped by 6 bases and J by 0 bases, with 15 bases between them. The CDR3 coding sequence is TGTGCCAGCAGCCCTAAGACAGGAGTTAGCAATCAGCCCCAGCATTTT. This codes for CASSPKTGVSNQPQHF.

This clonotype was found many times. The chain uses TRBV7-2 and TRBJ1-5; TRBD1 aligns across 7 bases. The J segment lost 1 base and the V segment lost 2 bases, leaving 5 bases of the junction unmatched. The CDR3 consists of 16 residues. The V gene's germline CDR1 is SGHTA and CDR2 FQGNSA. CDR3 DNA: TGTGCCAGCAGCTTACCAGGGGGTGTGAGCAATCAGCCCCAGCATTTT. It is translated as CASSLPGGVSNQPQHF.

The V gene is TRBV6-2 or TRBV6-3, the J gene TRBJ1-4; maybe TRBD1 (5 bases). V was shortened by 4 bases and J by 2 bases, with 11 bases between the two germline ends. The germline V gene encodes CDR1 MNHEY and CDR2 SVGEGT. The CDR3 runs to 15 residues. For the CDR3, the DNA is TGTGCCAGCAGTTTCCCAGGGACCACTAATGAAAAACTGTTTTTT. Its protein is CASSFPGTTNEKLFF.

This clonotype was seen a few times. A far larger clone is a single base away, which makes a read error likely. The gene calls are TRBV6-2 or TRBV6-3 and TRBJ2-7; the D gene is possibly TRBD1 (5 bases). The CDR3 spans 14 residues. CDR1 and CDR2 from the germline V gene are MNHEY and SVGEGT. This chain's CDR3 is CDSSYTPGYFEQYF. The CDR3 DNA reads TGTGACAGCAGTTACACGCCAGGGTATTTCGAGCAGTACTTC.

At least ten counts were recorded for this clonotype. J is TRBJ1-5 and V is TRBV5-6; the match to TRBD1 covers 7 bases. The length of the CDR3 is 16 residues. In germline, CDR1 is SGHDT, CDR2 YYEEEE. V trimming: 2 bases; J trimming: 4 bases; junction bases outside the gene matches: 9. The CDR3 reads CASSFEDRAGNQPQHF. The CDR3 DNA sequence: TGTGCCAGCAGCTTCGAAGACAGGGCAGGTAATCAGCCCCAGCATTTT.

This clonotype was recorded many times. The gene calls are TRBV30 and TRBJ1-2; D not resolved. V was trimmed by 1 base and J by 1 base, leaving 7 bases between them. The V gene's germline CDR1 is GTSNPN and CDR2 SVGIG (reference sequence). This CDR3 has 13 residues. The DNA for the CDR3 is TGTGCCTGGAGTGGGAACGGTAACTATGGCTACACCTTC. This translates into CAWSGNGNYGYTF.

This clonotype was recorded a few times. The genes are TRBV18 and TRBJ1-2; D not certain. CDR1 is KGHSH and CDR2 is LQKENI in the germline V gene. Trimming removed 3 bases from V and 6 bases from J, with 17 bases in between. The CDR3 has 15 amino acids. The CDR3 loop is CASSPSRVSRDGYTF. The CDR3 DNA reads as TGTGCCAGCTCACCTAGCCGGGTCTCCAGAGATGGCTACACCTTC.

Regarding this clonotype: This could be a read error, since a much larger clone is one nucleotide away. The chain employs TRBV7-2 and TRBJ2-7, with D possibly being TRBD2 (5 bases). The CDR3 runs to 13 residues. In germline, CDR1 is SGHTA, CDR2 FQGNSA. The V and J ends lost 3 bases and 6 bases respectively, with 12 bases between them. CDR3 in DNA: TGTGCCAGCAGCTTGGCAGCGGCCTGCGAGCAGTACTTC. Its translation: CASSLAAACEQYF.

This clonotype was detected ten times or more. This chain uses TRBV6-1 with TRBJ2-7; the D gene is possibly TRBD1 (5 bases). This CDR3 has 14 amino acids. V was clipped by 9 bases and J by 2 bases, with 17 bases between them. Per the germline V gene, CDR1 is MNHNS and CDR2 is SASEGT. CDR3 bases: TGTGCCAGTTTTCTGACAGAATCTCCCTACGAGCAGTACTTC. Residues: CASFLTESPYEQYF.

This clonotype was observed a few times. The rearrangement joins TRBV5-1 to TRBJ1-2; unclear D gene. V lost 3 bases to trimming and J lost 8 bases, with 14 bases between them. The CDR3 loop spans 13 amino acids. Per germline, CDR1 SGHRS and CDR2 YFSETQ. The CDR3 DNA reads TGCGCCAGCAGCTCCCGGACTCGCCGGGGCTACACCTTC. The encoded protein is CASSSRTRRGYTF. The full variable domain, rest sourced from reference TRBV5-1 and TRBJ1-2, is KAGVTQTPRYLIKTRGQQVTLSCSPISGHRSVSWYQQTPGQGLQFLFEYFSETQRNKGNFPGRFSGRQFSNSRSEMNVSTLELGDSALYLCASSSRTRRGYTFGSGTRLTVV.

In this sample, this clonotype turned up a few times. The chain couples TRBV5-5 to TRBJ1-1, with D possibly being TRBD1 (6 bases). Germline loops: CDR1 SGHKS, CDR2 YYEKEE (reference sequence). V lost 2 bases and J 4 bases, leaving 18 bases between the germline ends. This CDR3 comprises 16 residues. The CDR3 bases are TGTGCCAGCAGCTTTTCTTGGGGGGCGCAGGGCACTGAAGCTTTCTTT. This codes for CASSFSWGAQGTEAFF.

The chain couples TRBV6-5 to TRBJ2-7, with 10 bases matching TRBD1. This CDR3 spans 19 amino acids. CDR1 and CDR2 (germline): MNHEY, SVGAGI. The trim removed 4 bases at V and 1 base at J, leaving 16 bases unmatched. CDR3 amino acids: CASSLPTGGNPFRSYEQYF. CDR3 bases: TGTGCCAGCAGTTTACCGACAGGGGGCAATCCCTTTAGATCCTACGAGCAGTACTTC.

The sample holds many counts of this clonotype. CDR3 amino acids: CASSSPGRSVYTEAFF. DNA of the CDR3: TGTGCCAGCAGTTCCCCAGGGCGGTCGGTTTACACTGAAGCTTTCTTT. This chain uses TRBV28 with TRBJ1-1, with a tentative D call TRBD1 (5 bases). CDR1 and CDR2 from the germline V gene are MDHEN and SYDVKM. The ends were cut back, 4 bases at V and 3 bases at J, with 18 bases in the middle. CDR3 length equals 16 residues.